This TCR beta chain derives from a study of T cell repertoires in cytomegalovirus infection. On the study more broadly: Through public TCR beta signatures, both CMV infection and matching HLA type were indicated.

The germline V gene encodes CDR1 MDHEN and CDR2 SYDVKM. The length of the CDR3 is 12 residues. Trimming removed 8 bases from V and 7 bases from J; junction bases left unmatched: 5. TCRdb reprocessed the reads with MiXCR, giving one entry per CDR3 protein. This table has around 740,000 distinct CDR3 sequences, roughly 35% appearing once. In regard to this clonotype: Its target is not known.

Findings of the study overall: Clonotype analysis showed dominance of the ex vivo response by HLA-C-restricted CMV-specific TCR beta clonotypes. Cumulative public TCR beta family frequency identified carriers of CMV plus the relevant HLA.

The sequenced material came from PBMCs. This chain uses TRBV28 with TRBJ1-2; 9 positions agree with TRBD1. This sequence originates from a human donor in good health (CMV status not recorded). Some clones in this sample may be carry-over from other donors' samples. DNA of the CDR3: TGTGCCAGCGCCACAGGGGGCCTTGGCTACACCTTC. It codes for CASATGGLGYTF.